The source of this T cell receptor (beta chain) is a study of PD-L1 blockade in urothelial cancer (dated by TCRdb to 2016 to 2017). Background for the entire study: Every patient began therapy around 2014 and was given atezolizumab 1,200 mg intravenously every 3 weeks. About 90% of the 29 patients were males with bladder-origin urothelial cancer, and about 65% of the roughly 30 reported a prior smoking history. An ECOG performance status of 0 or 1 was recorded for the patients, and 0 to 3 prior chemotherapy regimens had been received by the patients. Blood samples were analyzed at 3 weeks after treatment start (second dose) and at 6 weeks after treatment start. A median of about 140,000 T cells and some 90,000 unique TCRs was obtained from blood samples, and a median clonality of about 0.08 was observed. Somatic, immune and clinical correlates of response to PD-L1 blockade with atezolizumab in urothelial cancer were the focus of an exploratory multi-omic analysis. TCR sequencing covered pretreatment tumor samples and matched, serially collected peripheral blood taken before and after atezolizumab treatment. Durable clinical benefit meant progression-free survival longer than 6 months, and TCR features were also tested against progression-free and overall survival. In the same patients who had TCR sequencing, pretreatment tumors also underwent whole exome sequencing and RNA sequencing. Nine patients reached durable clinical benefit, while 20 patients did not. Pretreatment blood TCR-seq was available for 27 to 30 patients, at least one posttreatment blood collection was obtained for some 24 patients, and tumor TCR-seq was available for some 24 patients.

Synthetic TCR analog templates were spiked into each PCR so that absolute template abundance could be estimated from read counts. Using the immunoSEQ assay, TCRbeta CDR3 regions were amplified from genomic DNA with bias-controlled V and J gene primers. Sequencing of rearranged TCRbeta segments was performed at approximately 20X coverage. For the original study's pipeline: Sequencing errors were corrected by clustering, and CDR3s were annotated against IMGT so that V, D and J genes could be assigned. Out-of-frame and stop-codon sequences were excluded, and only productive TCRbeta rearrangements were used in downstream analyses. Clonality was calculated as one minus the Shannon entropy normalized by the log of the number of unique productive sequences. Clones differing between time points or between blood and tumor were identified using Fisher's exact test with Benjamini-Hochberg correction, with an adjusted p below 0.01 applied as the threshold. TCRdb provides this immuneACCESS table in a form limited to in-frame rearrangements. Some clones are lacking; in checked studies, under half of them reflect an unresolved V gene, and why the rest are absent is not known. That table furnishes V, J and clone size, whereas the DNA furnished D and trimming. The table for this sample lists 50,000 to 60,000 clones; about 86% of them were counted only once. The ten largest clones take up roughly 2.9% of the sample.

From the cysteine through the phenylalanine, the CDR3 covers 15 amino acids. The kept DNA is CDR3 alone, 45 bases in frame from the first base. V and J are truncated by 5 bases and 3 bases respectively, leaving an intervening sequence of 15 bases. Looking up the germline V gene yields CDR1 SGHDN and CDR2 FVKESK. In regard to this clone: What this receptor recognizes is not known. No base-level quality is on record; no much larger clone is a single base apart.

The cohort comprised approximately 30 patients with locally advanced or metastatic urothelial carcinoma treated at Memorial Sloan Kettering on a trial protocol. Peripheral blood mononuclear cells were collected pretreatment and during treatment, with between 1 and 8 total time points per patient. The Qiagen DNeasy Blood extraction kit was used to purify genomic DNA from total PBMCs and tumor samples. PBMCs were collected pretreatment and during treatment, and were isolated and stored as previously described. General study outcomes and caveats: Small sample size (n ≈ 28) and many exploratory analyses mean the results are intended to be hypothesis-generating. Patients with durable benefit showed greater expansion of tumor-associated TCR clones in peripheral blood 3 weeks after starting treatment (n ≈ 22, p = 0.022). Improved progression-free and overall survival was associated with having pretreatment peripheral blood TCR clonality below the median.

The material sequenced was PBMCs, taken around atezolizumab (anti-PD-L1) treatment. The chain is made from TRBV14 and TRBJ2-3; TRBD2 is perhaps the D gene, given 5 matching bases. The clonotype was recovered from a man aged 50 to 60 with urothelial cancer. The CDR3 region reads CASSNTRGRTDTQYF. The bases are TGTGCCAGCAGCAATACTAGAGGAAGAACAGATACGCAGTATTTT.